This T cell receptor beta chain was recovered during a study of breast tumors, draining lymph nodes, adjacent tissues. Axillary draining lymph nodes of breast cancer patients supplied the node samples. Regarding this clonotype: This may come from a read error, since a much larger clone is one base off.

TCRdb ran MiXCR on the multiplex PCR reads and lists one entry per CDR3 protein. Of 200,000 to 250,000 distinct CDR3 sequences detected, 32% appear once; the ten largest clones hold roughly 1.3%. Trimming removed 5 bases from V and 0 bases from J; junction bases left unmatched: 4. The CDR3 length is 15 residues. CDR1 and CDR2 (germline): SGHTA, FQGTGA. This sequence originates from a female donor with breast cancer. Some clones in this sample may be carry-over from other donors' samples. The specimen was axillary lymph node tissue. The chain has TRBV7-3 and TRBJ2-3, with 8 bases fitting TRBD2. In nucleotides, the CDR3 is TGTGCCAGCAGCCGGACTAGCCCTAGCACAGATACGCAGTATTTT. Translated: CASSRTSPSTDTQYF.